This T cell receptor beta chain derives from a study of CXCR3-negative and CXCR3-positive naive CD8 T cells. Naive CD8+ T cells displayed a CD45RO-CCR7+CD27+CD95- phenotype. 5' RACE with UMI labels generated the TRB cDNA libraries. TCRdb reprocessed the 5' RACE reads and keeps a single row for each CDR3 protein, giving no DNA. Its listing shows some 130,000 distinct CDR3 sequences. Points from the study as a whole: Fresh PBMCs went into most assays, and CXCR3 expression partly declined after cryopreservation. Memory cells differed in TRBV-TRBJ usage, but naive CXCR3-negative and CXCR3-positive cells had similar usage. Both naive subsets had comparably high diversity; memory CD8+ cells much lower. CXCR3-positive naive cells carried more hydrophobic TRB CDR3s than CXCR3-negative naive cells did.

About this clonotype itself: Its antigen is as yet unknown.

The CDR3 sequence is 15 residues long. Germline V gene data show CDR1 as SEHNR and CDR2 as FQNEAQ (reference sequence). The sequence came from a human donor in good health. Some clones in this sample may be carry-over from other donors' samples. The chain employs TRBV7-9 and TRBJ2-1; absent DNA, TCRdb's TRBD2 call cannot be checked. Sample: naive CXCR3+ CD8+ T cells from blood. Subset indicated: CD45RO-CCR7+CD27+CD95- naive CD8+ T cells expressing CXCR3 (TNR3+). Here the CDR3 reads CASSSPGLAGNEQFF.